The next 21 T cell receptor beta chains were all read from a single sample in a study of cytomegalovirus exposure and HLA in healthy donors (dated by TCRdb to between 2016 and 2019). The method behind the library was the immunoSEQ multiplex PCR assay. The multiplex PCR relied on a mix of 60 forward primers for TCR Vbeta segments and 13 reverse primers for TCR Jbeta segments. TCRdb holds this immuneACCESS table with in-frame rearrangements only. Some clones are missing; in checked studies, unresolved V genes explain under half, and the rest has no known cause. Within this sample are fewer than 200,000 clones, with 80% to 85% of them counted one time only. The top ten hold 1.7% of the sample. Sequenced: PBMCs. The receptor source for this set is a woman between 18 and 30 years old in good health and CMV-seronegative.

The chain links TRBV6-4 to TRBJ2-3; the D is unclear. The CDR3 loop spans 13 amino acids. From germline, CDR1 is MRHNA and CDR2 SNTAGT. Trimming pared 2 bases from V and 0 bases from J, leaving 3 bases between. CDR3 DNA: TGTGCCAGCAGTGACACTAGCACAGATACGCAGTATTTT. Its translation: CASSDTSTDTQYF.

The CDR3 reads CASRESDSSYEQYF. The CDR3 nucleotides are TGTGCCAGCAGGGAATCGGACAGCTCCTACGAGCAGTACTTC. This chain joins TRBV27 and TRBJ2-7; D possibly corresponds to TRBD1 (6 bases). The CDR3 consists of 14 residues. The germline V gene encodes CDR1 MNHEY and CDR2 SMNVEV (reference sequence). V was trimmed by 6 bases and J by 0 bases, leaving 12 bases between them.

Here the CDR3 DNA reads TGTGCCAGCAGCTTAGACCACAGGGGCTCTGGAAACACCATATATTTT. Amino acids: CASSLDHRGSGNTIYF. V and J are TRBV7-8 and TRBJ1-3, with 7 positions matching TRBD1. From germline, CDR1 is SGHVS and CDR2 FQNEAQ. V shed 1 base, J shed 0 bases, and the junction held 3 bases outside the gene matches. The CDR3 spans 16 residues.

The chain employs TRBV11-2 and TRBJ2-7; D is unclear. This CDR3 is 16 amino acids long. Germline CDR1 and CDR2: SGHAT and FQNNGV. With 2 bases removed from V and 3 bases from J, the gap between germline ends came to 17 bases. CDR3 bases: TGTGCCAGCAGCTTAAACAGCCCAAAAACCATCTACGAGCAGTACTTC. Translating gives CASSLNSPKTIYEQYF. The full variable domain, with the rest looked up from reference TRBV11-2 and TRBJ2-7, is EAGVAQSPRYKIIEKRQSVAFWCNPISGHATLYWYQQILGQGPKLLIQFQNNGVVDDSQLPKDRFSAERLKGVDSTLKIQPAKLEDSAVYLCASSLNSPKTIYEQYFGPGTRLTVT.

The chain carries TRBV29-1 and TRBJ1-1, with no clear D. This CDR3 has 12 amino acids. V lost 0 bases, J lost 5 bases, and 7 bases lay in between. CDR1 and CDR2 from the germline V gene are SQVTM and ANQGSEA. CDR3 loop: CSVEDRGTEAFF. CDR3 bases: TGCAGCGTTGAAGATCGGGGTACTGAAGCTTTCTTT.

The rearrangement joins TRBV10-1 to TRBJ2-1; TRBD2 matches 12 bases. This CDR3 is 13 amino acids long. The trim removed 6 bases at V and 10 bases at J, leaving 4 bases unmatched. CDR1 is WNHNN, CDR2 SYGVQD, per germline (reference sequence). The CDR3 loop is CASRRLAGEEQFF. CDR3 bases: TGCGCCAGCAGGAGACTAGCGGGAGAGGAGCAGTTCTTC.

The chain recombines TRBV7-2 with TRBJ2-3; 14 bases align to TRBD2. The V segment lost 5 bases and the J segment 8 bases; nucleotides outside the gene matches: 3. The CDR3 spans 14 residues. The germline V gene encodes CDR1 SGHTA and CDR2 FQGNSA. The CDR3 sequence: CASSLGLAGGTQYF. The CDR3 DNA sequence: TGTGCCAGCAGCCTAGGACTAGCGGGAGGTACGCAGTATTTT. The full variable domain, its missing parts supplied by reference TRBV7-2 and TRBJ2-3, is GAGVSQSPSNKVTEKGKDVELRCDPISGHTALYWYRQSLGQGLEFLIYFQGNSAPDKSGLPSDRFSAERTGGSVSTLTIQRTQQEDSAVYLCASSLGLAGGTQYFGPGTRLTVL.

This chain links TRBV29-1 with TRBJ2-1, with a tentative D call TRBD2 (5 bases). CDR3 length equals 12 residues. Germline V gene lookup returns CDR1 SQVTM and CDR2 ANQGSEA. V was clipped by 1 base and J by 8 bases, with 9 bases between them. Here the CDR3 reads CSVEGGWDEQFF. The CDR3 coding sequence is TGCAGCGTTGAAGGAGGGTGGGATGAGCAGTTCTTC.

The chain uses TRBV27 and TRBJ1-6, with a weak D call TRBD1 (6 bases). The CDR3 is 14 residues long. The V end lost 5 bases, the J end lost 10 bases, and 15 bases lay between the germline ends. Germline CDR1 MNHEY, CDR2 SMNVEV (reference sequence). The CDR3 loop is CASSLNRAGSPLHF. In nucleotides, the CDR3 is TGTGCCAGCAGTCTTAACAGGGCGGGCTCACCCCTCCACTTT.

The chain carries TRBV5-1 and TRBJ2-4; D is unresolved. The CDR3 totals 14 residues. Germline assignment: CDR1 SGHRS and CDR2 YFSETQ. Trimming stripped 0 bases from V and 8 bases from J, with 12 bases between. The CDR3 loop reads CASSLARGADIQYF. The DNA for the CDR3 is TGCGCCAGCAGCTTGGCCCGAGGCGCGGACATTCAGTACTTC.

The chain is built from TRBV14 and TRBJ2-7; TRBD2 agrees at 9 bases. V was pared by 5 bases and J by 4 bases, with 6 bases of the junction left unmatched. The CDR3 runs 14 residues. The germline V gene encodes CDR1 SGHDN and CDR2 FVKESK. The CDR3 sequence is CASSSLAGGYEQYF. The CDR3 DNA follows: TGTGCCAGCAGCTCGCTGGCGGGAGGGTACGAGCAGTACTTC.

V is TRBV30 and J is TRBJ1-2; no clear D. Per the germline V gene, CDR1 is GTSNPN and CDR2 is SVGIG (reference sequence). This CDR3 has 11 residues. V was shortened by 1 base and J by 6 bases, with 6 bases between the two germline ends. CDR3 in DNA: TGTGCCTGGAGTGACAGCCATGGCTACACCTTC. It specifies CAWSDSHGYTF.

The chain is built from TRBV7-2 and TRBJ2-1; 8 positions match TRBD2. Unmatched junction bases numbered 12, after V lost 5 bases and J lost 3 bases. The germline gives CDR1 SGHTA, CDR2 FQGNSA. The CDR3 covers 17 residues. The CDR3 DNA sequence: TGTGCCAGCAGCCCGAAGGCTCCGGGACTAGGCTACAATGAGCAGTTCTTC. It yields the protein CASSPKAPGLGYNEQFF.

Turning to this clone: In the same sample, other DNA sequences code for this CDR3. V usage is TRBV7-2 and J usage is TRBJ2-2; no clear D. V was pared by 3 bases and J by 0 bases, with 8 bases between. This CDR3 comprises 15 residues. Germline lookup yields CDR1 SGHTA and CDR2 FQGNSA. The CDR3 nucleotides are TGTGCCAGCAGCTTGCGTACTACGAACACCGGGGAGCTGTTTTTT. This codes for CASSLRTTNTGELFF.

The J gene is TRBJ2-5, the V gene TRBV6-5; 7 bases line up with TRBD1. J lost 0 bases, V lost 5 bases, and 6 bases had no gene match. Germline-derived CDR1 and CDR2 are MNHEY and SVGAGI. CDR3 length equals 15 residues. As DNA, the CDR3 is TGTGCCAGCAGTCCCTCACAGGGGAACCAAGAGACCCAGTACTTC. Its translation is CASSPSQGNQETQYF.

This clone has just one count. This sequence joins TRBV12-5 and TRBJ2-4; D call uncertain. V was trimmed by 1 base and J by 12 bases, leaving 13 bases between them. This CDR3 comprises 13 residues. From germline, CDR1 is LGHNT and CDR2 FRNRAP. The DNA for the CDR3 is TGTGCTAGTGGTTTGGCCTTCCGAGGAGCTCAGTACTTC. It translates to CASGLAFRGAQYF.

The rearrangement joins TRBV7-9 to TRBJ1-1; 8 nucleotides agree with TRBD1. Germline loops: CDR1 SEHNR, CDR2 FQNEAQ (reference sequence). Losses at the gene ends were 6 bases for V and 1 base for J; bases not matched to a gene: 7. This CDR3 has 15 residues. In nucleotides, the CDR3 is TGTGCCAGCAGGGAAACCGGACAGGGGAACACTGAAGCTTTCTTT. It translates to CASRETGQGNTEAFF.

The V call is TRBV7-9, the J call TRBJ2-1, with 13 nucleotides matching TRBD2. The CDR3 runs 16 residues. Germline CDR1 and CDR2: SEHNR and FQNEAQ (reference sequence). With 7 bases clipped from V and 5 bases from J, the junction kept 8 bases outside the gene matches. The CDR3 here is CASTNSGTSGNNEQFF. The CDR3, as DNA: TGTGCCAGCACCAATTCCGGGACTAGCGGGAACAATGAGCAGTTCTTC.

The V call is TRBV7-2, the J call TRBJ1-2; 10 bases fit TRBD1. The V and J ends lost 6 bases and 3 bases, in that order; junction bases with no gene match: 4. The CDR3 consists of 14 residues. Germline V gene sequence: CDR1 SGHTA, CDR2 FQGNSA. The CDR3 loop is CASSRGQGYYGYTF. CDR3 coding DNA: TGTGCCAGCAGTAGGGGACAGGGGTACTATGGCTACACCTTC.

J is TRBJ1-2 and V is TRBV14; tentative D call: TRBD1 (6 bases). Looked up from germline, CDR1 is SGHDN and CDR2 is FVKESK. This CDR3 has 16 amino acids. V was clipped by 0 bases and J by 3 bases, with 14 bases between them. Here the CDR3 DNA reads TGTGCCAGCAGCCAAGAAGTGGCGGGGGCCCACTATGGCTACACCTTC. Encoded protein: CASSQEVAGAHYGYTF.

The V call is TRBV19, the J call TRBJ1-4, with D maybe TRBD1 (5 bases). CDR3 length: 16 residues. Germline assignment: CDR1 LNHDA and CDR2 SQIVND (reference sequence). Trimming removed 7 bases at V and 2 bases at J, with 17 bases between. DNA of the CDR3: TGTGCCAGTACCAACATTAGCCCAGGGACTAATGAAAAACTGTTTTTT. Amino acids: CASTNISPGTNEKLFF. The full variable domain, completed using reference TRBV19 and TRBJ1-4, is DGGITQSPKYLFRKEGQNVTLSCEQNLNHDAMYWYRQDPGQGLRLIYYSQIVNDFQKGDIAEGYSVSREKKESFPLTVTSAQKNPTAFYLCASTNISPGTNEKLFFGSGTQLSVL.